These T cell receptor beta chains were read from a single sample in a study of cytomegalovirus exposure and HLA in healthy donors. Sequenced by immunoSEQ multiplex PCR; TCRdb stores in-frame clones only, minus some. This sample has roughly 100,000 clones; less than 95% occur once, and the top ten carry approximately 0.91%. The sequenced sample was PBMCs. These receptors originate from a young woman in good health and CMV-seronegative. CDR3s include the opening cysteine and the closing phenylalanine or tryptophan. Part of the rows lack a size; the others show once, few, many or a class for expanded clones.

NA,TRBV10-3,CAISSGGTGELFF
once,TRBV6-5,CASRTTGVGGYTF
once,TRBV2,CASRSMGTGYEKLFF
NA,TRBV9,CASSVVSGTSGSTDTQYF
NA,TRBV29-1,CSVDGVRGGADTQYF
NA,TRBV6-4,CASSPGEMDTQYF
NA,TRBV5-4,CASSLTSAPYEQYF
NA,TRBV30,CAWKYRDRGNEQYF
NA,TRBV5-1,CASSFPSGGGTDTQYF
once,TRBV4-3,CASSQGRGLNEQFF
NA,TRBV16,CASSQSRGTGGGYTF
NA,TRBV12-5,CASGLVLGQASGYTF
once,TRBV6-1,CASSEASEPSDQYF
NA,TRBV4-2,CASSQEGDTEAFF
once,TRBV4-1,CASSQGLGDTQYF
NA,TRBV7-2,CASSLGGGIYEQYF
NA,TRBV28,CASSPTLSGQNIQYF
NA,TRBV19,CASSSGLASRSYNEQFF
once,TRBV6-5,CATQEIAGGRYEQYF
NA,TRBV9,CASSPRTEYEQYF
NA,TRBV5-8,CASSRRGSSQETQYF
NA,TRBV6-1,CASSDGTGGRANEKLFF
NA,TRBV4-1,CASSPPGTSGGASSYNEQFF
NA,TRBV12-5,CASGVGQKYNEQFF
NA,TRBV7-2,CASTPLESHVETQYF
NA,TRBV10-2,CASRLAGVYEQFF
NA,TRBV4-2,CASSLRTGGEYLTDTQYF
NA,TRBV4-2,CASSQNSGEAQYF
NA,TRBV7-9,CASSLQGLGEQFF
NA,TRBV7-9,CASSPRLSNEQFF
NA,TRBV10-2,CASRLGTSGRYEQFF
NA,TRBV9,CASSGGQGIGGYTF
NA,TRBV9,CASSVGQTNEKLFF